A selection of T cell receptor beta chains follows, all from one sample in a study of cytotoxic CD8 clonotypes in ibrutinib-treated CLL. Assay used: immunoSEQ multiplex PCR; TCRdb lists only in-frame clones, some missing. The table records about 130,000 clones, roughly three quarters of them present only once. Sequenced here: PBMCs, sampled after 12 months of ibrutinib treatment. The source is a human donor with chronic lymphocytic leukemia. CDR3s include the opening cysteine and the closing phenylalanine or tryptophan. A D gene is named only where the DNA matches it firmly. Clone size, where shown, is once, few, many, or a class for clones that have expanded.

clone size,V gene,D gene,J gene,CDR3 protein,CDR3 DNA
-,TRBV18,TRBD2,TRBJ2-2,CASSPSPGTSSGELFF,TGTGCCAGCTCACCTTCTCCCGGGACTAGCTCCGGGGAGCTGTTTTTT
-,TRBV2,-,TRBJ1-2,CASRPQTGTYYGYTF,TGTGCCAGCAGACCCCAGACCGGAACCTACTATGGCTACACCTTC
-,TRBV7-6,TRBD2,TRBJ2-7,CASSPTLAGGLYEQYF,TGTGCCAGCAGCCCGACGCTAGCGGGAGGTCTTTACGAGCAGTACTTC
-,TRBV2,TRBD1,TRBJ1-1,CASSEGRGQGKTEAFF,TGTGCCAGCAGTGAAGGCCGAGGACAGGGGAAGACTGAAGCTTTCTTT
-,TRBV30,-,TRBJ1-2,CAWSGEEGGYTF,TGTGCCTGGAGTGGGGAGGAGGGTGGCTACACCTTC
-,TRBV4-2,TRBD2,TRBJ2-2,CASSLRGLAGGPGELFF,TGTGCCAGCAGCCTTCGGGGACTAGCGGGAGGCCCCGGGGAGCTGTTTTTT
-,TRBV7-9,-,TRBJ2-2,CASSIGPGAVGELFF,TGTGCCAGCAGCATAGGGCCCGGGGCTGTCGGGGAGCTGTTTTTT
-,TRBV2,-,TRBJ2-7,CASKGHPTVSYEQYF,TGTGCCAGCAAAGGACACCCCACGGTATCCTACGAGCAGTACTTC
-,TRBV7-6,TRBD2,TRBJ2-3,CASSWTSGNTDTQYF,TGTGCCAGCAGCTGGACTAGCGGAAACACAGATACGCAGTATTTT
-,TRBV20-1,-,TRBJ2-7,CSAREPKEQYF,TGCAGTGCTAGAGAACCGAAAGAGCAGTACTTC
-,TRBV2,-,TRBJ2-1,CASSVREQFF,TGTGCCAGCAGTGTGCGGGAGCAGTTCTTC
-,TRBV11-2,-,TRBJ1-3,CASTPFVSGNTIYF,TGTGCCAGCACCCCATTCGTCTCTGGAAACACCATATATTTT
-,TRBV5-6,-,TRBJ2-7,CASSEQTYEQYF,TGTGCCAGCAGCGAGCAAACCTACGAGCAGTACTTC
-,TRBV5-1,TRBD2,TRBJ2-7,CASSLSLAGSEQYF,TGCGCCAGCAGCTTGAGCCTAGCGGGATCTGAGCAGTACTTC
-,TRBV27,TRBD2,TRBJ2-1,CASRRLGLAGEESYNEQFF,TGTGCCAGCAGGAGACTGGGACTAGCGGGAGAAGAATCCTACAATGAGCAGTTCTTC
-,TRBV27,-,TRBJ2-3,CAAGRDTQYF,TGTGCCGCGGGACGGGATACGCAGTATTTT
-,TRBV7-9,-,TRBJ2-2,CASSFVNTGELFF,TGTGCCAGCAGCTTCGTTAACACCGGGGAGCTGTTTTTT
-,TRBV9,TRBD2,TRBJ2-1,CASSVDGGSTYNEQFF,TGTGCCAGCAGCGTAGATGGCGGGAGTACTTACAATGAGCAGTTCTTC
-,TRBV18,TRBD1,TRBJ2-1,CASSPRQGAYNEQFF,TGTGCCAGCTCACCACGACAGGGGGCCTACAATGAGCAGTTCTTC
-,TRBV7-2,TRBD2,TRBJ2-1,CASRIAGNEQFF,TGTGCCAGCAGGATAGCGGGAAATGAGCAGTTCTTC
-,TRBV6-6,-,TRBJ2-2,CASTPRFLTGELFF,TGTGCCAGCACTCCGAGGTTTCTGACCGGGGAGCTGTTTTTT
-,TRBV5-4,-,TRBJ2-7,CASSSGRDYEQYF,TGTGCCAGCAGCTCCGGGCGGGACTACGAGCAGTACTTC
few,TRBV28,TRBD1,TRBJ1-3,CASSSGGTSGNTIYF,TGTGCCAGCAGTTCAGGGGGGACTTCTGGAAACACCATATATTTT
-,TRBV2,TRBD2,TRBJ2-1,CDVAGDNYNEQFF,TGTGATGTGGCGGGAGATAACTACAATGAGCAGTTCTTC
-,TRBV7-2,TRBD2,TRBJ2-1,CASSLGLAGFYNEQFF,TGTGCCAGCAGCTTGGGACTAGCGGGATTCTACAATGAGCAGTTCTTC
-,TRBV14,-,TRBJ2-7,CASSQGVGSFYQQYF,TGTGCCAGCAGCCAAGGTGTAGGGTCCTTCTACCAGCAGTACTTC
-,TRBV4-1,TRBD2,TRBJ2-2,CASSQGAGGTTGELFF,TGCGCCAGCAGCCAAGGTGCGGGAGGTACGACCGGGGAGCTGTTTTTT
-,TRBV9,TRBD1,TRBJ1-5,CASGDRGNQPQHF,TGTGCCAGCGGGGACAGGGGCAATCAGCCCCAGCATTTT
-,TRBV6-5,-,TRBJ1-3,CASSYLATGNTIYF,TGTGCCAGCAGTTACTTGGCCACTGGAAACACCATATATTTT
once,TRBV4-2,-,TRBJ2-6,CASSQEYPGSGANVPTF,TGTGCCAGCAGCCAAGAGTACCCCGGCTCTGGGGCCAACGTCCCGACTTTC
-,TRBV10-3,-,TRBJ1-1,CAISERQNTEAFF,TGTGCCATCAGTGAGCGTCAGAACACTGAAGCTTTCTTT
-,TRBV28,-,TRBJ1-3,CASREAGNTIYF,TGTGCCAGCAGGGAGGCAGGAAACACCATATATTTT
-,TRBV9,-,TRBJ1-1,CASSVAGSEAFF,TGTGCCAGCAGCGTAGCAGGATCTGAAGCTTTCTTT
-,TRBV7-9,-,TRBJ2-1,CASSFPAASSYNEQFF,TGTGCCAGCAGCTTTCCAGCGGCAAGCTCCTACAATGAGCAGTTCTTC
-,TRBV27,-,TRBJ2-3,CASSRSLSTLLSRTDTQYF,TGTGCCAGCAGCCGCAGCCTCTCGACTCTACTAAGTCGCACAGATACGCAGTATTTT
-,TRBV5-4,-,TRBJ1-4,CASSLMDNEKLFF,TGTGCCAGCAGCTTAATGGATAATGAAAAACTGTTTTTT
-,TRBV29-1,-,TRBJ2-7,CSVATVGQSYEQYF,TGCAGCGTTGCCACTGTTGGACAGTCCTACGAGCAGTACTTC
-,TRBV25-1,TRBD2,TRBJ2-3,CASRGGAGEWSDTQYF,TGTGCCAGCCGCGGGGGGGCCGGGGAATGGTCAGATACGCAGTATTTT
-,TRBV14,-,TRBJ1-1,CASSQDGSGDTEAFF,TGTGCCAGCAGCCAAGATGGCTCGGGGGACACTGAAGCTTTCTTT
-,TRBV28,-,TRBJ1-2,CASSLKLPYGYTF,TGTGCCAGCAGTTTAAAACTTCCCTATGGCTACACCTTC
-,TRBV5-4,TRBD2,TRBJ2-7,CASRSGTSGSYEQYF,TGTGCCAGCAGGTCCGGGACTAGCGGTTCCTACGAGCAGTACTTC
-,TRBV10-3,TRBD2,TRBJ2-1,CAISVASSGNNEQFF,TGTGCCATCAGTGTGGCGAGTAGCGGGAACAATGAGCAGTTCTTC
-,TRBV5-4,-,TRBJ2-6,CASSLRFSGANVLTF,TGTGCCAGCAGCTTGCGTTTCTCTGGGGCCAACGTCCTGACTTTC
-,TRBV5-1,TRBD2,TRBJ2-1,CASSLALVAGGYNEQFF,TGCGCCAGCAGCTTGGCCTTAGTTGCGGGAGGGTACAATGAGCAGTTCTTC
-,TRBV28,TRBD1,TRBJ1-3,CASRTFGTAGNTIYF,TGTGCCAGCAGAACCTTCGGGACAGCTGGAAACACCATATATTTT
-,TRBV27,-,TRBJ2-7,CARTGWEQYF,TGTGCCAGAACAGGGTGGGAGCAGTACTTC
-,TRBV29-1,TRBD1,TRBJ1-2,CSVAPGGNDYGYTF,TGCAGCGTTGCCCCAGGGGGAAACGACTATGGCTACACCTTC
-,TRBV5-1,-,TRBJ2-1,CASSLSGNEQFF,TGCGCCAGCAGCTTGAGCGGGAATGAGCAGTTCTTC
-,TRBV2,-,TRBJ2-3,CASSERGGPGTDTQYF,TGTGCCAGCAGTGAACGGGGCGGGCCTGGCACAGATACGCAGTATTTT
-,TRBV6-6,TRBD2,TRBJ2-7,CASSTSGNEQYF,TGTGCCAGCTCGACTAGCGGGAACGAGCAGTACTTC
-,TRBV7-8,-,TRBJ2-3,CASSLEFGRGTDTQYF,TGTGCCAGCAGCTTAGAGTTCGGCCGGGGCACAGATACGCAGTATTTT